The 24 T cell receptor beta chains below were found in one sample sequenced in a study of blood T cell repertoires in COVID-19. Clones were sequenced by immunoSEQ multiplex PCR, and TCRdb holds only the in-frame ones, with some missing. This table has approximately 220,000 clones, less than 90% appearing once. Sequenced input: peripheral blood. These receptors originate from a woman in her sixties who had recovered from COVID-19.

V usage is TRBV7-8 and J usage is TRBJ1-4; D remains unclear. The CDR3 contains 14 residues. V was trimmed by 1 base and J by 8 bases, leaving 11 bases between them. Germline assignment: CDR1 SGHVS and CDR2 FQNEAQ. For the CDR3, the DNA is TGTGCCAGCAGCTTAGGGCGGCAGTCCGAAAAACTGTTTTTT. It codes for CASSLGRQSEKLFF. Together with reference TRBV7-8 and TRBJ1-4, the CDR3 gives the full variable domain: GAGVSQSPRYKVAKRGQDVALRCDPISGHVSLFWYQQALGQGPEFLTYFQNEAQLDKSGLPSDRFFAERPEGSVSTLKIQRTQQEDSAVYLCASSLGRQSEKLFFGSGTQLSVL.

The CDR3 DNA follows: TGTGCCAGCAGGGGACAGGGGCGCAACGAGCAGTACTTC. Translated: CASRGQGRNEQYF. The chain is built from TRBV7-9 and TRBJ2-7, with 10 bases that match TRBD1. CDR1 and CDR2 (germline): SEHNR, FQNEAQ (reference sequence). The CDR3 spans 13 residues. The ends lost 6 bases at V and 5 bases at J; junction bases unmatched: 4.

Details on this clone: A much larger clonotype is one base distant, so this may be a read error. The chain carries TRBV3-1 (or the pseudogene TRBV3-2) and TRBJ2-7; TRBD1 matches at 10 bases. Germline CDR1 LGHDT, CDR2 YNNKEL (reference sequence). This CDR3 contains 14 residues. J was trimmed by 3 bases and V by 5 bases; bases with no gene match: 4. CDR3 region: CASSSRTGGYEQYF. The CDR3 DNA sequence: TGTGCCAGCAGCTCCCGGACAGGGGGCTACGAGCAGTACTTC.

The genes are TRBV9 and TRBJ2-1; 7 nucleotides agree with TRBD2. V lost 4 bases, J lost 9 bases, and 10 bases stayed unmatched. Looked up from germline, CDR1 is SGDLS and CDR2 is YYNGEE. The CDR3 is 14 amino acids. CDR3 bases: TGTGCCAGCAGCCCCATCGGGGGGATCCTTGAGCAGTTCTTC. Its translation: CASSPIGGILEQFF.

The rearrangement joins TRBV19 to TRBJ2-1; TRBD2 matches at 7 bases. Germline values: CDR1 LNHDA, CDR2 SQIVND (reference sequence). V lost 1 base, J lost 5 bases, and 14 bases stayed unmatched. The CDR3 has 18 amino acids. The CDR3 reads CASSIGGIWLADHNEQFF. In nucleotides, the CDR3 is TGTGCCAGTAGTATAGGGGGGATATGGCTAGCGGATCACAATGAGCAGTTCTTC.

The CDR3 bases are TGTGCCAGCAGTAGACCGGGACAGGGGCCGTCTGAAGCTTTCTTT. Its translation is CASSRPGQGPSEAFF. The chain combines TRBV6-5 with TRBJ1-1; 10 bases line up with TRBD1. V was clipped by 5 bases and J by 6 bases; unmatched bases: 9. The CDR3 contains 15 residues. The germline V gene has CDR1 MNHEY and CDR2 SVGAGI.

In this sample, this clone turned up a few times. The J gene is TRBJ2-2, the V gene TRBV6-1, with D unclear. CDR3 length: 14 amino acids. Looked up from germline, CDR1 is MNHNS and CDR2 is SASEGT. V was pared by 1 base and J by 6 bases, with 9 bases between. The CDR3: CASSEGFPAGELFF. The CDR3 DNA is TGTGCCAGCAGTGAAGGTTTCCCCGCCGGGGAGCTGTTTTTT.

The V and J genes are TRBV5-1 and TRBJ1-6; 7 bases match TRBD1. The CDR3 runs 16 residues. Germline trimming cut 1 base from V and 7 bases from J; bases unmatched to any gene: 8. Germline assignment: CDR1 SGHRS and CDR2 YFSETQ. DNA for the CDR3: TGCGCCAGCAGCTTGCGGGCAGGGGGAACCAATTCACCCCTCCACTTT. Its translation: CASSLRAGGTNSPLHF.

J is TRBJ2-5 and V is TRBV9, with 9 bases matching TRBD1. This CDR3 region has 15 residues. The V gene end was trimmed by 4 bases and the J gene end by 5 bases; junction bases not matched to a gene: 9. CDR1 and CDR2 (germline): SGDLS, YYNGEE. The DNA for the CDR3 is TGTGCCAGCAGCCCCACAGGGGGCGCAGGGGAGACCCAGTACTTC. Residues: CASSPTGGAGETQYF.

The chain carries TRBV5-1 and TRBJ2-3; 8 nucleotides match TRBD1. Germline V CDR1 and CDR2: SGHRS, YFSETQ. J gave up 2 bases and V 4 bases, and 6 bases lay outside the gene matches. The CDR3 length is 15 residues. CDR3 amino acids: CASSITGGVTDTQYF. Written as DNA, the CDR3 is TGCGCCAGCAGCATTACAGGGGGAGTCACAGATACGCAGTATTTT. The full variable domain, with the rest looked up from reference TRBV5-1 and TRBJ2-3, is KAGVTQTPRYLIKTRGQQVTLSCSPISGHRSVSWYQQTPGQGLQFLFEYFSETQRNKGNFPGRFSGRQFSNSRSEMNVSTLELGDSALYLCASSITGGVTDTQYFGPGTRLTVL.

This rearrangement joins TRBV18 to TRBJ1-2; the match to TRBD1 covers 8 bases. The CDR3 contains 15 residues. With 1 base clipped from V and 5 bases from J, the junction kept 6 bases outside the gene matches. Per the germline V gene, CDR1 is KGHSH and CDR2 is LQKENI. The CDR3 reads CASSPQTGGRYGYTF. The CDR3 DNA reads as TGTGCCAGCTCACCACAAACAGGGGGTCGGTATGGCTACACCTTC.

The J gene is TRBJ2-1, the V gene TRBV5-1, with 9 bases identical to TRBD2. CDR1 is SGHRS, CDR2 YFSETQ, per germline. The trim removed 2 bases at V and 8 bases at J, leaving 11 bases unmatched. The CDR3 length is 16 residues. DNA of the CDR3: TGCGCCAGCAGCTTTCGAGGCGGGGGGGCGGTTTATGAGCAGTTCTTC. This translates into CASSFRGGGAVYEQFF.

V usage is TRBV29-1 and J usage is TRBJ2-7; a weak D match, TRBD2 (5 bases). Germline V lookup: CDR1 SQVTM, CDR2 ANQGSEA. CDR3 size: 12 residues. V lost 5 bases, J lost 3 bases, and 11 bases lay in between. CDR3 loop: CSVSGMGYEQYF. CDR3 nucleotide sequence: TGCAGCGTTAGCGGAATGGGCTACGAGCAGTACTTC.

The chain links TRBV2 to TRBJ1-1; 7 nucleotides line up with TRBD1. With 6 bases clipped from V and 1 base from J, the junction kept 5 bases outside the gene matches. The CDR3 spans 14 residues. The germline gives CDR1 SNHLY, CDR2 FYNNEI. The CDR3 nucleotides are TGTGCCAGCAGGCGGGACAGCGGGAACACTGAAGCTTTCTTT. Translating gives CASRRDSGNTEAFF.

This clone was seen a handful of times. The chain uses TRBV27 and TRBJ1-6; D remains ambiguous. V gave up 3 bases and J gave up 4 bases, with 16 bases separating them. Germline CDR1 reads MNHEY; CDR2 reads SMNVEV (reference sequence). This CDR3 region has 17 residues. As DNA, the CDR3 is TGTGCCAGCAGTTTTTATTTAGGAGGGAAATATAATTCACCCCTCCACTTT. This sequence encodes CASSFYLGGKYNSPLHF.

The V and J genes are TRBV14 and TRBJ2-3, with 11 bases that match TRBD1. Trimming removed 1 base from V and 6 bases from J; junction bases left unmatched: 6. Germline lookup yields CDR1 SGHDN and CDR2 FVKESK. This CDR3 spans 16 amino acids. CDR3: CASSQGTGGRVDTQYF. The CDR3 region has the DNA TGTGCCAGCAGCCAAGGGACAGGGGGCAGAGTTGATACGCAGTATTTT.

On this clone: The sample contains more than one DNA sequence encoding this CDR3. The chain employs TRBV19 and TRBJ1-2, with TRBD1 identical over 7 bases. CDR3 size: 13 residues. Germline values: CDR1 LNHDA, CDR2 SQIVND (reference sequence). V gave up 3 bases and J gave up 6 bases; unmatched junction bases: 4. CDR3 sequence reads: CASSIGRGDGYTF. In DNA form, the CDR3 reads TGTGCCAGTAGTATCGGCAGGGGGGATGGCTACACCTTC.

V and J are TRBV7-3 and TRBJ2-2, with a tentative D call TRBD2 (6 bases). Germline V gene data show CDR1 as SGHTA and CDR2 as FQGTGA. CDR3 size: 16 residues. Trimming stripped 0 bases from V and 5 bases from J, with 13 bases between. The DNA for the CDR3 is TGTGCCAGCAGCTTAACGGGTTCTGGGGGGACCGGGGAGCTGTTTTTT. Translating it yields CASSLTGSGGTGELFF.

The rearrangement uses TRBV7-8 and TRBJ2-1; possibly TRBD2 for D (6 bases). This CDR3 region has 15 residues. Trimming stripped 5 bases from V and 0 bases from J, with 11 bases between. Germline V lookup: CDR1 SGHVS, CDR2 FQNEAQ. The CDR3 protein is CASSVGGYSYNEQFF. DNA of the CDR3: TGTGCCAGCAGCGTCGGGGGTTACTCCTACAATGAGCAGTTCTTC.

J is TRBJ2-5 and V is TRBV7-2; D may be TRBD2 (6 bases). Germline V lookup: CDR1 SGHTA, CDR2 FQGNSA. The V end lost 0 bases, the J end lost 5 bases, and 16 bases lay between the germline ends. The CDR3 loop spans 16 amino acids. In DNA form, the CDR3 reads TGTGCCAGCAGCTTAGCCGGACCGAGGAGGGGTGAGACCCAGTACTTC. It is translated as CASSLAGPRRGETQYF. Using reference TRBV7-2 and TRBJ2-5 for the parts outside the CDR3, the full variable domain is GAGVSQSPSNKVTEKGKDVELRCDPISGHTALYWYRQSLGQGLEFLIYFQGNSAPDKSGLPSDRFSAERTGGSVSTLTIQRTQQEDSAVYLCASSLAGPRRGETQYFGPGTRLLVL.

The chain employs TRBV4-1 and TRBJ1-6; 10 bases align to TRBD1. This CDR3 is built from 16 residues. Germline V gives CDR1 MGHRA, CDR2 YSYEKL. The V gene end was trimmed by 1 base and the J gene end by 10 bases; junction bases not matched to a gene: 7. This CDR3 reads CASSQARDRGNSPLHF. The CDR3 DNA is TGCGCCAGCAGCCAAGCCCGGGACAGGGGCAACTCACCCCTCCACTTT.

This chain joins TRBV7-3 and TRBJ1-6; D unresolved. The CDR3 totals 14 residues. The V gene lost 4 bases and the J gene lost 13 bases, with 17 bases spanning the gap. Germline CDR1 and CDR2: SGHTA and FQGTGA. The CDR3 DNA follows: TGTGCCAGCAGCTCCGACGGAGCGTCGTCGCCCCTCCACTTT. Its protein is CASSSDGASSPLHF.

This sequence joins TRBV6-5 and TRBJ1-3; D uncertain. V lost 0 bases and J 4 bases, leaving 13 bases between the germline ends. CDR1 and CDR2 from the germline V gene are MNHEY and SVGAGI. The CDR3 covers 16 residues. CDR3 in amino acids: CASSYSNVAGGNTIYF. DNA of the CDR3: TGTGCCAGCAGTTACTCGAACGTGGCCGGGGGAAACACCATATATTTT.

The chain links TRBV7-8 to TRBJ2-5; 9 nucleotides match TRBD2. This CDR3 contains 15 residues. V was clipped by 3 bases and J by 4 bases; unmatched bases: 6. CDR1 is SGHVS, CDR2 FQNEAQ, per germline. The CDR3 region has the DNA TGTGCCAGCAGCTTTAGGCGGGGGGGCCTAGAGACCCAGTACTTC. Protein: CASSFRRGGLETQYF. Full variable domain (outside the CDR3, taken from reference TRBV7-8 and TRBJ2-5): GAGVSQSPRYKVAKRGQDVALRCDPISGHVSLFWYQQALGQGPEFLTYFQNEAQLDKSGLPSDRFFAERPEGSVSTLKIQRTQQEDSAVYLCASSFRRGGLETQYFGPGTRLLVL.